This paragraph covers one T cell receptor (beta chain) sequence. The data originate from a study of shared clonotypes between healthy human individuals. Assay execution took place at the deep level. Sorted-subset replicate PCR reactions contained around 220 ng DNA, corresponding to around 30,000 T cell genomes. In the original workflow: Junction-only immunoSEQ sequences carried no quality scores, so filtering differed. This table comes from immunoSEQ multiplex PCR, and its TCRdb copy is limited to in-frame clones, with some not included. Clone size and the V and J calls come from that table; the DNA yielded D and trimming. This table holds approximately 1.4 million clones, 98% found once. CDR1 and CDR2 (germline): MNHEY, SMNVEV (reference sequence). The V and J ends lost 8 bases and 3 bases, in that order; junction bases with no gene match: 9. CDR3 length: 14 amino acids.

Input material: naive CD4+ T cells sorted from blood. Subset denoted: CD45RA+ positively selected. The chain carries TRBV27 and TRBJ2-5; 7 bases fit TRBD1. The sequence was collected from a man aged 25-45 years in good health. Written as DNA, the CDR3 is TGTGCCAGCGGGCGACGGGACAGAGAAGAGACCCAGTACTTC. Translation: CASGRRDREETQYF.